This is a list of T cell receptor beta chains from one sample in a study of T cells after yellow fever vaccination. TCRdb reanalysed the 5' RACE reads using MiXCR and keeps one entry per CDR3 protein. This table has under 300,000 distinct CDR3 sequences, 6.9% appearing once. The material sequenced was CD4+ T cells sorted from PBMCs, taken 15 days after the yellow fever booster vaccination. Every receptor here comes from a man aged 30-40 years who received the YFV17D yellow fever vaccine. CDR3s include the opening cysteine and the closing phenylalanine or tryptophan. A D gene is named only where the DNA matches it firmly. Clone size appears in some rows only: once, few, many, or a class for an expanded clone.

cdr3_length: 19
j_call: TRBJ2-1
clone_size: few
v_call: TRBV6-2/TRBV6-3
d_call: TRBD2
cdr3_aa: CASSPLGRVRSGSYNEQFF
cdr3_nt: TGTGCCAGCAGTCCCTTAGGGAGGGTCCGCTCCGGCTCCTACAATGAGCAGTTCTTC

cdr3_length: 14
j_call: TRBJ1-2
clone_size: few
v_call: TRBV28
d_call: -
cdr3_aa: CASSEGRPNYGYTF
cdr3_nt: TGTGCCAGCAGCGAGGGACGCCCTAACTATGGCTACACCTTC

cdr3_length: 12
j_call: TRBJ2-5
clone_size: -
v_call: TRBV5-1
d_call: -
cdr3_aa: CASRPSEETQYF
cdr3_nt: TGCGCCAGCAGACCTAGCGAAGAGACCCAGTACTTC

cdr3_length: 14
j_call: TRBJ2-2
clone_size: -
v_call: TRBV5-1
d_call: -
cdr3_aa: CASSPRHGTGELFF
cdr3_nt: TGCGCCAGCAGCCCGAGACACGGTACCGGGGAGCTGTTTTTT

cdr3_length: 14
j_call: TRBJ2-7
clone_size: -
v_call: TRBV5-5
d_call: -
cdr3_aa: CASSFQGGSYEQYF
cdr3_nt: TGTGCCAGCAGCTTTCAGGGGGGCTCATACGAGCAGTACTTC

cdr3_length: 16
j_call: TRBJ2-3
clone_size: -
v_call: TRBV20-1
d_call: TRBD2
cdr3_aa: CSASGLGLGSTDTQYF
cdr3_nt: TGCAGTGCTAGCGGATTGGGACTAGGTAGCACAGATACGCAGTATTTT

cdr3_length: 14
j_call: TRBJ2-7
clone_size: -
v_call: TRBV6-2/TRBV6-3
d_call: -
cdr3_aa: CASKDKAISYEQYF
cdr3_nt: TGTGCCAGCAAGGACAAGGCCATATCCTACGAGCAGTACTTC

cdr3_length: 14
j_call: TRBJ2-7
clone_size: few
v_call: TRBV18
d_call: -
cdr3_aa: CASSREGPFYEQYF
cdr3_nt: TGTGCCAGCTCACGCGAAGGGCCCTTCTACGAGCAGTACTTC

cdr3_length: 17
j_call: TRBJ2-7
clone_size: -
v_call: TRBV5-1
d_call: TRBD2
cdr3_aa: CASSLSRTSGPSYEQYF
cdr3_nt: TGCGCCAGCAGCTTATCCCGGACTAGCGGACCCTCCTACGAGCAGTACTTC

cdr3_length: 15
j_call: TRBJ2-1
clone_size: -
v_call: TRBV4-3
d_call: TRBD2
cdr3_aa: CASSQEGLAGSEQFF
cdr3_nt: TGCGCCAGCAGCCAAGAGGGGCTAGCGGGTAGCGAGCAGTTCTTC

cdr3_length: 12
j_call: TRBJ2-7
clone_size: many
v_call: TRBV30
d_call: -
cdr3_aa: CAWSVSSYEQYF
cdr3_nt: TGTGCCTGGAGTGTATCCTCCTACGAGCAGTACTTC

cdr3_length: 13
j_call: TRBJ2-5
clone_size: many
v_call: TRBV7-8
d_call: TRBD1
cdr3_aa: CASSLLQGETQYF
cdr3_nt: TGTGCCAGCAGCTTGTTACAGGGGGAGACCCAGTACTTC

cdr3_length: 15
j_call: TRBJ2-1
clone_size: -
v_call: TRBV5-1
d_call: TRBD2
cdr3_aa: CASSLETSVYNEQFF
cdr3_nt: TGCGCCAGCAGCTTGGAGACTAGCGTTTACAATGAGCAGTTCTTC

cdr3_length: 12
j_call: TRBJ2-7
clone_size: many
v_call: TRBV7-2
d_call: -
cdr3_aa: CASSLVLYEQYF
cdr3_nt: TGTGCCAGCAGCTTAGTACTCTACGAGCAGTACTTC

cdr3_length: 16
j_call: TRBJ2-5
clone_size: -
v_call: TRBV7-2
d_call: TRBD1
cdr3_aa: CASSLFGTGGAETQYF
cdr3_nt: TGTGCCAGCAGCTTATTTGGGACAGGGGGCGCGGAGACCCAGTACTTC

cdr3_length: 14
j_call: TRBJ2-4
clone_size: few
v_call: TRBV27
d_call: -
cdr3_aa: CASSLSGGRNIQYF
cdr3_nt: TGTGCCAGCAGTTTATCCGGAGGGAGGAACATTCAGTACTTC

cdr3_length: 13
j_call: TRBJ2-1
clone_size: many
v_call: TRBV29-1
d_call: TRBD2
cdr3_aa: CTHTGGGGNEQFF
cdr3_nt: TGCACCCACACCGGGGGCGGGGGGAATGAGCAGTTCTTC

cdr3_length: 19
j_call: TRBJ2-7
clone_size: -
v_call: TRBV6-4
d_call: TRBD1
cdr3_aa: CARCNRPNARGISSYEQYF
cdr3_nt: TGTGCCCGCTGTAACCGACCCAACGCCAGGGGGATCTCTTCCTACGAGCAGTACTTC

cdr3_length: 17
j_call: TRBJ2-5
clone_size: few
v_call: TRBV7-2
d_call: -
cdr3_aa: CASSTEPGTRAQETQYF
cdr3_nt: TGTGCCAGCAGCACAGAACCCGGGACAAGAGCCCAAGAGACCCAGTACTTC

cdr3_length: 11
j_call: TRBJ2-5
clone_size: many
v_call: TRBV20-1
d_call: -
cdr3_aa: CSARAGETQYF
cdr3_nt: TGCAGTGCTAGAGCGGGGGAGACCCAGTACTTC

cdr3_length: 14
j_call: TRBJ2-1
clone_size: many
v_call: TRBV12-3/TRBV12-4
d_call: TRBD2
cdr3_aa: CASSFGTRMDEQFF
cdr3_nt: TGTGCCAGCAGTTTCGGGACTAGGATGGATGAGCAGTTCTTC

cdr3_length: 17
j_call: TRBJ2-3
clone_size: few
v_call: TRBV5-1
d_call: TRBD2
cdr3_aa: CASRGLAGPKSTDTQYF
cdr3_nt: TGCGCCAGCAGAGGACTAGCGGGTCCAAAAAGCACAGATACGCAGTATTTT

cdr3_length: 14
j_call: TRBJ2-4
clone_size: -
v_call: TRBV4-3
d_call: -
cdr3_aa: CASSRGGTETIQYF
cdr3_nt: TGCGCCAGCAGCCGAGGGGGGACAGAGACCATTCAGTACTTC

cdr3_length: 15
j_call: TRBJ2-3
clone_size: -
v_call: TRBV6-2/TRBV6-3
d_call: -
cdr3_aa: CASSPRLERADTQYF
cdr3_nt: TGTGCCAGCAGTCCCCGACTTGAACGCGCAGATACGCAGTATTTT

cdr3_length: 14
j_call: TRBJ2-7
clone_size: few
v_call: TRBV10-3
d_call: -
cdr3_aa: CAISESGRTYEQYF
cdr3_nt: TGTGCCATCAGTGAGTCAGGACGGACCTACGAGCAGTACTTC

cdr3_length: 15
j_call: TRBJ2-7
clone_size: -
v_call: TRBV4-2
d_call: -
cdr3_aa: CASSHAMRTSPEQYF
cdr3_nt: TGTGCCAGCAGCCACGCCATGAGAACTAGTCCCGAGCAGTACTTC

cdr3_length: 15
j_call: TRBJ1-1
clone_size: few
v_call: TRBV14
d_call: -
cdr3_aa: CASSQEMGTGTEAFF
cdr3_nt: TGTGCCAGCAGCCAAGAGATGGGGACGGGCACTGAAGCTTTCTTT

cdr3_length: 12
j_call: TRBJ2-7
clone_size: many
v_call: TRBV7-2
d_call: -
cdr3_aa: CASSLEAAGQYF
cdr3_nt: TGTGCCAGCAGCTTAGAGGCGGCGGGGCAGTACTTC

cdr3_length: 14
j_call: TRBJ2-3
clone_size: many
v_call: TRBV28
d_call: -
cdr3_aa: CATKEGASTDTQYF
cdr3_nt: TGTGCCACTAAGGAAGGTGCTAGCACAGATACGCAGTATTTT

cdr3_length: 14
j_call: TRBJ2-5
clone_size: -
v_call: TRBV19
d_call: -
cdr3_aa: CASSRGTLQETQYF
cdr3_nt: TGTGCCAGTAGTCGCGGGACTCTACAAGAGACCCAGTACTTC

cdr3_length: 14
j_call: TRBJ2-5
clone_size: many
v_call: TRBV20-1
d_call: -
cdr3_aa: CSATPGDLQETQYF
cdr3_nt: TGCAGTGCTACACCGGGGGACCTCCAAGAGACCCAGTACTTC

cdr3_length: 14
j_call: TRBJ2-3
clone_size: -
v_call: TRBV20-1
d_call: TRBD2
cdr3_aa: CSAGGLAGTDTQYF
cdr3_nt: TGCAGTGCTGGGGGACTAGCAGGCACAGATACGCAGTATTTT

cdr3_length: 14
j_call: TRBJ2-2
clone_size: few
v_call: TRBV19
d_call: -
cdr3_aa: CASSIEWNTGELFF
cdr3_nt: TGTGCCAGTAGTATTGAGTGGAACACCGGGGAGCTGTTTTTT

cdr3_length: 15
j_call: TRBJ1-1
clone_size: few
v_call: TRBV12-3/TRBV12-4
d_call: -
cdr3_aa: CASSFVQGLATEAFF
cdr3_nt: TGTGCCAGCAGTTTTGTGCAGGGCCTGGCCACTGAAGCTTTCTTT

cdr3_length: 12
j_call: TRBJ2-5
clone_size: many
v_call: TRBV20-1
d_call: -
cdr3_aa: CSAVEGLETQYF
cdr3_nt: TGCAGTGCTGTGGAGGGGTTGGAGACCCAGTACTTC